These 31 T cell receptor beta chains share one sample of origin, sequenced in a study of shared clonotypes between healthy human individuals. Sequenced by immunoSEQ multiplex PCR; TCRdb stores in-frame clones only, minus some. The sample yields around 2,100,000 clones, about 95% seen once. Terminally differentiated effector memory CD45RA+ cells were excluded from the naive CD8 cells, which were CD45RO-negative and positively selected for CCR7. Sequencing input: naive CD8+ T cells sorted from blood. Receptors were obtained from a man aged 18 to 29 in good health.

V usage is TRBV5-1 and J usage is TRBJ1-4, with 7 bases matching TRBD1. In germline, CDR1 is SGHRS, CDR2 YFSETQ. The CDR3 spans 18 residues. J lost 6 bases, V lost 5 bases, and 19 bases had no gene match. The CDR3 loop reads CASRPWGITGEWDEKLFF. In DNA form, the CDR3 reads TGCGCCAGCAGACCATGGGGGATAACAGGGGAATGGGATGAAAAACTGTTTTTT. The full variable domain, its missing parts supplied by reference TRBV5-1 and TRBJ1-4, is KAGVTQTPRYLIKTRGQQVTLSCSPISGHRSVSWYQQTPGQGLQFLFEYFSETQRNKGNFPGRFSGRQFSNSRSEMNVSTLELGDSALYLCASRPWGITGEWDEKLFFGSGTQLSVL.

The chain uses TRBV5-4 and TRBJ2-2; D is unclear. This CDR3 spans 14 amino acids. Trimming took off 4 bases at V and 5 bases at J, with 12 bases between the two ends. Per the germline V gene, CDR1 is SGHNT and CDR2 is YYREEE (reference sequence). CDR3 sequence (DNA): TGTGCCAGCAGCCCCGAGACGGATACCGGGGAGCTGTTTTTT. Its protein is CASSPETDTGELFF.

CDR3 in amino acids: CASRTREGSAQYF. Here the CDR3 DNA reads TGTGCCAGCAGGACTAGGGAGGGGTCTGCGCAGTATTTT. The J gene is TRBJ2-3, the V gene TRBV27; TRBD2 agrees at 7 bases. The germline V gene has CDR1 MNHEY and CDR2 SMNVEV (reference sequence). V lost 6 bases and J lost 10; bases outside the gene matches: 10. The CDR3 is 13 residues long.

Note on this clone: A read error may account for a junction end that differs from germline. J is TRBJ2-7 and V is TRBV2, with 9 bases identical to TRBD2. Germline V gene data show CDR1 as SNHLY and CDR2 as FYNNEI. This CDR3 comprises 13 residues. The CDR3 DNA sequence: TGTGCCAGCAGTCAAGCGGGAGGTCACGAGCAGTACTTC. Encoded protein: CASSQAGGHEQYF.

The J gene is TRBJ2-7, the V gene TRBV7-8; a possible D gene is TRBD1 (5 bases). CDR3 length equals 14 residues. Germline CDR1 reads SGHVS; CDR2 reads FQNEAQ. V was trimmed by 5 bases and J by 4 bases, leaving 15 bases between them. The CDR3 DNA follows: TGTGCCAGCAGCCTGAAGGGGCTTGGATACGAGCAGTACTTC. It specifies CASSLKGLGYEQYF.

The V call is TRBV29-1, the J call TRBJ2-1; perhaps TRBD2 as D (6 bases). This CDR3 contains 13 residues. V gave up 3 bases and J gave up 10 bases, with 16 bases separating them. Germline assignment: CDR1 SQVTM and CDR2 ANQGSEA. CDR3 loop: CSVEIGLALEQFF. DNA for the CDR3: TGCAGCGTTGAGATTGGGCTAGCGCTGGAGCAGTTCTTC.

The chain combines TRBV4-1 with TRBJ2-4; 11 bases are shared with TRBD2. This CDR3 spans 13 amino acids. Trimming took 3 bases from V and 10 from J; bases not matched to a gene: 2. The V gene's germline CDR1 is MGHRA and CDR2 YSYEKL. The CDR3 loop is CASSQPSGRIQYF. The CDR3 nucleotides are TGCGCCAGCAGCCAGCCTAGCGGGAGGATTCAGTACTTC.

The CDR3 coding sequence is TGTGCCAGCAGCCCGGGACAGGCCTCCTACGAGCAGTACTTC. As protein: CASSPGQASYEQYF. The chain carries TRBV7-8 and TRBJ2-7; 8 positions agree with TRBD1. Looked up from germline, CDR1 is SGHVS and CDR2 is FQNEAQ. The CDR3 has 14 amino acids. V shed 5 bases, J shed 0 bases, and the junction held 3 bases outside the gene matches.

The CDR3 DNA reads TGTGCCAGCAGCTTGATCCAGGGCCTCTCTGGAAACACCATATATTTT. Its protein product is CASSLIQGLSGNTIYF. V and J are TRBV7-9 and TRBJ1-3, with D perhaps matching TRBD1 (5 bases). The CDR3 sequence is 16 residues long. Trimming left V 3 bases short and J 0 bases short, with 12 bases between. CDR1 is SEHNR, CDR2 FQNEAQ, per germline (reference sequence).

The chain uses TRBV4-1 and TRBJ2-3; D is unresolved. Deletions cut 0 bases from V and 0 bases from J, with 7 bases between. This CDR3 has 15 residues. Per the germline V gene, CDR1 is MGHRA and CDR2 is YSYEKL. CDR3 in amino acids: CASSQDYASTDTQYF. CDR3 coding DNA: TGCGCCAGCAGCCAAGATTACGCTAGCACAGATACGCAGTATTTT.

V is TRBV19 and J is TRBJ2-2, with TRBD1 matching over 8 bases. V shed 6 bases, J shed 5 bases, and the junction held 8 bases outside the gene matches. CDR1 is LNHDA and CDR2 is SQIVND in the germline V gene (reference sequence). The CDR3 totals 15 residues. CDR3 DNA sequence: TGTGCCAGTAGCACTTCAGGGGGCGCAACCGGGGAGCTGTTTTTT. The encoded protein is CASSTSGGATGELFF.

In its sample, this clone was seen once. CDR3 in amino acids: CASNDGTGDAFF. The CDR3 nucleotides are TGCGCCAGCAATGACGGGACCGGGGATGCTTTCTTT. This chain links TRBV10-1 with TRBJ1-1; TRBD1 is a possible D gene (5 bases). The V gene's germline CDR1 is WNHNN and CDR2 SYGVQD (reference sequence). This CDR3 contains 12 residues. With 7 bases removed from V and 11 bases from J, the gap between germline ends came to 17 bases.

V usage is TRBV27 and J usage is TRBJ1-6, with 7 bases aligning to TRBD1. J lost 6 bases, V lost 6 bases, and 8 bases had no gene match. CDR1 is MNHEY and CDR2 is SMNVEV in the germline V gene (reference sequence). This CDR3 region has 15 residues. DNA of the CDR3: TGTGCCAGCAGCTTCGGACAGGCCCCTAATTCACCCCTCCACTTT. It translates to CASSFGQAPNSPLHF.

Comments on this clone: Other DNA variants within this sample encode the same CDR3. The chain carries TRBV7-9 and TRBJ1-3; no clear D gene. The CDR3 contains 15 residues. Germline lookup yields CDR1 SEHNR and CDR2 FQNEAQ (reference sequence). Between the trimmed V and J ends, which lost 1 base and 0 bases, there was a span of 7 bases. For the CDR3, the DNA is TGTGCCAGCAGCTTAGGGACCTCCTCTGGAAACACCATATATTTT. As protein: CASSLGTSSGNTIYF.

As concerns this clone: This same CDR3 is encoded by further DNA sequences in the sample. V gene TRBV30 combines with J gene TRBJ1-1; 7 bases match TRBD1. V shed 0 bases, J shed 4 bases, and the junction held 2 bases outside the gene matches. The V gene's germline CDR1 is GTSNPN and CDR2 SVGIG (reference sequence). The CDR3 consists of 13 residues. In DNA, the CDR3 is TGTGCCTGGAGTGTGGCAGGGGGCACTGAAGCTTTCTTT. This sequence encodes CAWSVAGGTEAFF.

The genes are TRBV28 and TRBJ1-4; no definite D call. CDR1 MDHEN and CDR2 SYDVKM come from the germline V gene. The V and J ends lost 5 bases and 5 bases respectively, with 15 bases between them. The CDR3 extends over 15 amino acids. The CDR3 region is CASSNPESKNEKLFF. For the CDR3, the DNA is TGTGCCAGCAGTAACCCCGAGTCCAAAAATGAAAAACTGTTTTTT.

As regards this clone: Other DNA sequences within the sample encode an identical CDR3. This sequence joins TRBV13 and TRBJ2-7; TRBD1 agrees at 9 bases. CDR3 length: 14 residues. The germline V gene encodes CDR1 PRHDT and CDR2 FYEKMQ (reference sequence). J gave up 3 bases and V 4 bases, and 4 bases lay outside the gene matches. DNA for the CDR3: TGTGCCAGCAGCTCCCCGGGACAGGGCTACGAGCAGTACTTC. Amino acid sequence: CASSSPGQGYEQYF.

The rearrangement links TRBV27 to TRBJ1-4, with D unclear. The length of the CDR3 is 15 residues. Germline V lookup: CDR1 MNHEY, CDR2 SMNVEV (reference sequence). The V end lost 3 bases, the J end lost 6 bases, and 14 bases lay between the germline ends. The CDR3 nucleotides are TGTGCCAGCAGTTTGCAATTTCCCCTTGATGAAAAACTGTTTTTT. Protein sequence: CASSLQFPLDEKLFF.

In this sample, this clone turned up once. This chain links TRBV7-9 with TRBJ2-5; possibly TRBD2 for D (6 bases). Germline V gives CDR1 SEHNR, CDR2 FQNEAQ (reference sequence). Trimming took off 4 bases at V and 5 bases at J, with 17 bases between the two ends. The length of the CDR3 is 15 residues. CDR3 sequence (DNA): TGTGCCAGCAGCTCCCTCCCGGGGGAAGGGGAGACCCAGTACTTC. It codes for CASSSLPGEGETQYF.

In regard to this clone: The sample holds other DNA sequences that translate to the same CDR3. J is TRBJ2-5 and V is TRBV7-9; no clear D gene. The V end lost 5 bases, the J end lost 4 bases, and 5 bases lay between the germline ends. The CDR3 totals 11 residues. CDR1 is SEHNR, CDR2 FQNEAQ, per germline (reference sequence). CDR3 protein: CASSRAETQYF. CDR3 DNA: TGTGCCAGCAGCCGAGCAGAGACCCAGTACTTC.

As for this clone: Other DNA sequences in the same sample also yield this CDR3. The chain joins TRBV29-1 to TRBJ1-1; D is unclear. The CDR3 covers 12 residues. Trimming took 4 bases from V and 2 from J, leaving 8 bases between them. In germline, CDR1 is SQVTM, CDR2 ANQGSEA. In nucleotides, the CDR3 is TGCAGCGTTGTTGGAGAAAACACTGAAGCTTTCTTT. Translated, it gives CSVVGENTEAFF.

The chain carries TRBV27 and TRBJ2-1; weak D call: TRBD1 (5 bases). The CDR3 is 15 residues long. The germline V gene encodes CDR1 MNHEY and CDR2 SMNVEV (reference sequence). V dropped 3 bases and J dropped 6 bases, with 15 bases sitting between them. CDR3 residues: CASSFGALRVNEQFF. The CDR3 bases are TGTGCCAGCAGTTTTGGGGCGCTTCGAGTCAATGAGCAGTTCTTC.

For the CDR3, the DNA is TGTGCCAGCAGCTTAGGGACTAGCGACTACTACGAGCAGTACTTC. Translation: CASSLGTSDYYEQYF. The genes are TRBV7-9 and TRBJ2-7, with TRBD2 matching 9 bases. Germline CDR1 SEHNR, CDR2 FQNEAQ (reference sequence). This CDR3 spans 15 amino acids. The V gene end was trimmed by 1 base and the J gene end by 3 bases; junction bases not matched to a gene: 4.

The chain is built from TRBV4-3 and TRBJ1-1; D unclear. The CDR3 sequence is 13 residues long. Trimming stripped 4 bases from V and 8 bases from J, with 14 bases between. Germline V lookup: CDR1 LGHNA, CDR2 YSLEER. CDR3 coding DNA: TGCGCCAGCAGCCCCAAGATACAGATAGAAGCTTTCTTT. Its protein is CASSPKIQIEAFF.

The chain links TRBV2 to TRBJ2-3; no clear D. Trimming stripped 5 bases from V and 6 bases from J, with 3 bases between. CDR1 is SNHLY, CDR2 FYNNEI, per germline. This CDR3 spans 10 amino acids. CDR3 amino acids: CASSIDTQYF. CDR3 nucleotides: TGTGCCAGCAGTATCGATACGCAGTATTTT.

V is TRBV30 and J is TRBJ2-7, with 8 bases aligning to TRBD2. Germline assignment: CDR1 GTSNPN and CDR2 SVGIG (reference sequence). The CDR3 has 14 residues. The V and J ends lost 2 bases and 5 bases, in that order; junction bases with no gene match: 8. The CDR3 coding sequence is TGTGCCTGGAGTCGGGGGGGTTATGTCGACGAGCAGTACTTC. This codes for CAWSRGGYVDEQYF.

The genes are TRBV28 and TRBJ1-2, with D tentatively TRBD1 (6 bases). The CDR3 covers 15 residues. The germline V and J ends were trimmed by 6 bases and 7 bases, with 21 bases remaining between them. CDR1 MDHEN and CDR2 SYDVKM come from the germline V gene. CDR3 bases: TGTGCCAGCAGGCCTGGGTACAGGGAGTGGGGTGGCTACACCTTC. Its translation is CASRPGYREWGGYTF.

The V call is TRBV2, the J call TRBJ1-4, with TRBD1 matching 8 bases. The CDR3 is 17 amino acids. Germline V gene lookup returns CDR1 SNHLY and CDR2 FYNNEI. The trim removed 3 bases at V and 0 bases at J, leaving 6 bases unmatched. In DNA, the CDR3 is TGTGCCAGCAGTGATAAACAGGGGGAGACAACTAATGAAAAACTGTTTTTT. Its protein product is CASSDKQGETTNEKLFF.

This rearrangement joins TRBV29-1 to TRBJ1-1; D possibly corresponds to TRBD1 (6 bases). The CDR3 covers 13 residues. The V end lost 4 bases, the J end lost 3 bases, and 12 bases lay between the germline ends. Germline CDR1 reads SQVTM; CDR2 reads ANQGSEA. CDR3 coding DNA: TGCAGCGTTGTGACGACAGGTGACACTGAAGCTTTCTTT. Translating it yields CSVVTTGDTEAFF.

This clone has only one observation. The V call is TRBV6-6, the J call TRBJ2-5; a possible D gene is TRBD1 (5 bases). This CDR3 has 15 amino acids. The germline gives CDR1 MNHNY, CDR2 SVGAGI (reference sequence). Trimming shortened V by 0 bases and J by 0 bases, and 8 bases separated the two germline ends. The CDR3 sequence is CASSYSQQDQETQYF. As DNA, the CDR3 is TGTGCCAGCAGTTACTCGCAACAGGACCAAGAGACCCAGTACTTC.

This chain joins TRBV11-2 and TRBJ2-3, with 7 bases that match TRBD2. The CDR3 loop spans 15 amino acids. The V segment lost 5 bases and the J segment 7 bases; nucleotides outside the gene matches: 12. Germline CDR1 reads SGHAT; CDR2 reads FQNNGV. CDR3 residues: CASSHPLAGLHTQYF. In nucleotides, the CDR3 is TGTGCCAGCAGCCATCCTTTAGCGGGCCTCCATACGCAGTATTTT.